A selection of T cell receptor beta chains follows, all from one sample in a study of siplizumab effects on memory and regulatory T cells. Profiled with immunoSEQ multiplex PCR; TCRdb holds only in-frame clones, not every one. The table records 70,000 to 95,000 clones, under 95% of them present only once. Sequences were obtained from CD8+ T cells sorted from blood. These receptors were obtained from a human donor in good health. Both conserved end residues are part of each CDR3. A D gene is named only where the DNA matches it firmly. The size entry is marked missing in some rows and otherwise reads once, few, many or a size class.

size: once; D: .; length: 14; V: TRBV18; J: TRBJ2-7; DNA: TGTGCCAGCTCACCTGGCAGGGGTGGGTACGAGCAGTACTTC; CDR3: CASSPGRGGYEQYF
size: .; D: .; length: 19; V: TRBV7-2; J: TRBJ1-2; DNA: TGTGCCAGCATCCCAGGGGTTGGGGCCGGGACACCGGTGCTCTCCGGCTACACCTTC; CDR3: CASIPGVGAGTPVLSGYTF
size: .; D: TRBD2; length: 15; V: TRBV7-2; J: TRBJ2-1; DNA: TGTGCCAGCAGCCCTAGACTAGCGGAGACCAATGAGCAGTTCTTC; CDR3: CASSPRLAETNEQFF
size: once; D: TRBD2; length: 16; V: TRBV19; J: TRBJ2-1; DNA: TGTGCCAGTAGTATTCCCGCTAGCGGACCCTACAATGAGCAGTTCTTC; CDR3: CASSIPASGPYNEQFF
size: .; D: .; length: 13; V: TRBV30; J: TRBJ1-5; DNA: TGTGCCTGGAGCCTGGGCTCCAATCAGCCCCAGCATTTT; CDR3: CAWSLGSNQPQHF
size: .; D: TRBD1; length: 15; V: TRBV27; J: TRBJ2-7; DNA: TGTGCCAGCAGTCCGTCCCGGGACAGGGTTCCCGAGCAGTACTTC; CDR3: CASSPSRDRVPEQYF
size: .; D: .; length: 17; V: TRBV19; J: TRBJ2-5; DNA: TGTGCCAGTAGCAAGGGCCCCCTTTTTGACAGGCCGGAGACCCAGTACTTC; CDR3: CASSKGPLFDRPETQYF
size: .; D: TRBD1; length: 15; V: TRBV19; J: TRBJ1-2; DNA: TGTGCCAGTAGTATAGACGGCAGGGGGATAGGTGGCTACACCTTC; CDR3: CASSIDGRGIGGYTF
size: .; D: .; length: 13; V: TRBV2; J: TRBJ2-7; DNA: TGTGCCAGCAGCCTTACAGGGTCCTACGAGCAGTACTTC; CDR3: CASSLTGSYEQYF
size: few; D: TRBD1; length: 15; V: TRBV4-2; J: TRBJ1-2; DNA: TGTGCCAGCAGCCAAACAGGGGGCCTACGCTATGGCTACACCTTC; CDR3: CASSQTGGLRYGYTF
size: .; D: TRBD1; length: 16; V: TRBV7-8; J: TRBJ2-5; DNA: TGTGCCAGCAGCGCATTCAACAGGGGTCTCCAAGAGACCCAGTACTTC; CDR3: CASSAFNRGLQETQYF
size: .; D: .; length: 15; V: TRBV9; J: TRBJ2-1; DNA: TGTGCCAGCAGCCAGCAAAGAGGGGGCTACAATGAGCAGTTCTTC; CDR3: CASSQQRGGYNEQFF
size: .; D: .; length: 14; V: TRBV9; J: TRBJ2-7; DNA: TGTGCCAGCAGCGGGGGCGGGGATTCCTACGAGCAGTACTTC; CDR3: CASSGGGDSYEQYF
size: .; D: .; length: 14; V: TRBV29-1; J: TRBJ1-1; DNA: TGCAGCGTTGAGGGGGTAGGACCTTTGGAGGAAGCTTTCTTT; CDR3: CSVEGVGPLEEAFF
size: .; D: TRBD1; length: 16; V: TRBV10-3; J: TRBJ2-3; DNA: TGTGCCATCAGTGACCCGACAGGGATTAGCACAGATACGCAGTATTTT; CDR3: CAISDPTGISTDTQYF
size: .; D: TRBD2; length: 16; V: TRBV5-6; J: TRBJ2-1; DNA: TGTGCCAGCAGCTTGGGGTCTAGCGGGAATGACAATGAGCAGTTCTTC; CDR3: CASSLGSSGNDNEQFF
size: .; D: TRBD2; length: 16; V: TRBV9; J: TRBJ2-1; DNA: TGTGCCAGCAGCGTAAGGGACTACCCCTCCTACAATGAGCAGTTCTTC; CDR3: CASSVRDYPSYNEQFF
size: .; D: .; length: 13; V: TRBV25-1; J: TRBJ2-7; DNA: TGTGCCAGCAGTGCGGGCAGGGCGGCCGAGCAGTACTTC; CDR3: CASSAGRAAEQYF
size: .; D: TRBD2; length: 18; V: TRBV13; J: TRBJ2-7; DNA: TGTGCCAGCAGCTTAGGCCCAGCGGGGGTAACTCCCTCCTACGAGCAGTACTTC; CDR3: CASSLGPAGVTPSYEQYF
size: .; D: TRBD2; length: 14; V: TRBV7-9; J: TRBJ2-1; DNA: TGTGCCAGCAGCTTGGGGACTAGCGGGACGGAGCAGTTCTTC; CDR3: CASSLGTSGTEQFF
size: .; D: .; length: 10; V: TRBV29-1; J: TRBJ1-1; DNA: TGCAGCGTTGGCGGCACTGAAGCTTTCTTT; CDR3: CSVGGTEAFF
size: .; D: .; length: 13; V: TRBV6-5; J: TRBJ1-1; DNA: TGTGCCATCGGGGTGGGAGGGAACACTGAAGCTTTCTTT; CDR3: CAIGVGGNTEAFF
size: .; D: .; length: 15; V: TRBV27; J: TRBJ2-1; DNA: TGTGCCAGCAGTCAGATGGTGGGGCCGGAAAATGAGCAGTTCTTC; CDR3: CASSQMVGPENEQFF
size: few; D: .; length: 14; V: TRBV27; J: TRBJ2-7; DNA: TGTGCCAGCAGTACGTACGGGACACCTGGGGAGCAGTACTTC; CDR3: CASSTYGTPGEQYF
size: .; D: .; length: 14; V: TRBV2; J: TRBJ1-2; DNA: TGTGCCAGCAGTGATAAGGGACCACCTCCAGGCTACACCTTC; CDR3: CASSDKGPPPGYTF
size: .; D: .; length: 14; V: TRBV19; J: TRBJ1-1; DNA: TGTGCCAGTAGTATGGGAGGGTATTGGGCTGAAGCTTTCTTT; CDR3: CASSMGGYWAEAFF
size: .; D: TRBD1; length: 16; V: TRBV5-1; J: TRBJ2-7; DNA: TGCGCCAGCAGCTTAGATCGGGACAGACCAACCTACGAGCAGTACTTC; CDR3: CASSLDRDRPTYEQYF
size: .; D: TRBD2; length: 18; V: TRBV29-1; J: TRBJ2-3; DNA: TGCAGCTTTCAACCGGCCTTAGGAGCTAGCGGGAGAACAGATACGCAGTATTTT; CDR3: CSFQPALGASGRTDTQYF
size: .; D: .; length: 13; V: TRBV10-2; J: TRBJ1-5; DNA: TGCGCCAGCAGTGATGATCGCAATCAGCCCCAGCATTTT; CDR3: CASSDDRNQPQHF
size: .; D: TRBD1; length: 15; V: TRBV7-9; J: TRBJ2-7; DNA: TGTGCCAGCAGCCCAGCCCGGGACAGCCTGGACGAGCAGTACTTC; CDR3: CASSPARDSLDEQYF
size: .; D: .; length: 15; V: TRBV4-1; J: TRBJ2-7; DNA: TGCGCCAGCAGCCAAGATTTGAACAGGGTTTACGAGCAGTACTTC; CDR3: CASSQDLNRVYEQYF
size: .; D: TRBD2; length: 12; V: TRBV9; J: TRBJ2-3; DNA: TGTGCCAGCAGCCCCAGCGGGGTATTTCAGTATTTT; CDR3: CASSPSGVFQYF
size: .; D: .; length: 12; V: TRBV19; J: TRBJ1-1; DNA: TGTGCCAGTTCTCACCAGGGCACTGAAGCTTTCTTT; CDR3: CASSHQGTEAFF
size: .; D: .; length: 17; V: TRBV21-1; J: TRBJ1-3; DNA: TGTGCCAGCAGCAATATAAGGGACTGTAACTCTGGAAACACCATATATTTT; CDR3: CASSNIRDCNSGNTIYF
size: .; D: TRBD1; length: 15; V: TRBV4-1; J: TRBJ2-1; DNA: TGCGCCAGCAGTCCGGGACAGGGGTCCTACAATGAGCAGTTCTTC; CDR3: CASSPGQGSYNEQFF
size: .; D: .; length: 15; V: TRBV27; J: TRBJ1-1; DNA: TGTGTCGCAAAAACGACCGACCGGATCGGCACTGAAGCTTTCTTT; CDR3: CVAKTTDRIGTEAFF
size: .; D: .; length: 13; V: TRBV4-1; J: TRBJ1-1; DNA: TGCGCCAGCAGCCAAGGGGTGACCACTGAAGCTTTCTTT; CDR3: CASSQGVTTEAFF
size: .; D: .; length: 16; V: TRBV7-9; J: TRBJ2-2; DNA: TGTGCCAGCAGCTTATATGTCAGGGCTATCACCGGGGAGCTGTTTTTT; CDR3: CASSLYVRAITGELFF
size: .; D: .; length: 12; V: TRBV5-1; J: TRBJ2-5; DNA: TGCGCCAGCAGCCTGTACCAAGAGACCCAGTACTTC; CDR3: CASSLYQETQYF
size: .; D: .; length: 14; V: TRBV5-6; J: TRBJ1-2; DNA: TGTGCCAGCAGCTTATCGGGTGTTTGGGATGGCTACACCTTC; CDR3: CASSLSGVWDGYTF
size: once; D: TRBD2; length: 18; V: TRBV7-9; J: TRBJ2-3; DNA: TGTGCCAGCAGCCCTAGTATGACTAGCGGCCTCAGCACAGATACGCAGTATTTT; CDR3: CASSPSMTSGLSTDTQYF
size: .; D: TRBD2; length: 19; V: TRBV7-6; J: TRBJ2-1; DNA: TGTGCCAGCAGCCCAATTCTTAGCGGGACGCCCGGAGGCTACAATGAGCAGTTCTTC; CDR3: CASSPILSGTPGGYNEQFF
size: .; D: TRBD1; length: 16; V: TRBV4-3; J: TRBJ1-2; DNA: TGCGCCAGCAGCCAAGGTAGAAATTGGGACAGGGATGGCTACACCTTC; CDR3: CASSQGRNWDRDGYTF
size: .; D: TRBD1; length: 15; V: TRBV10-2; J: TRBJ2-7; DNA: TGCGCCAGCAGTGAGTCACAGGGGTTGGCCTACGAGCAGTACTTC; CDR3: CASSESQGLAYEQYF
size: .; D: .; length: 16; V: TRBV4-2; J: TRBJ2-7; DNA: TGTGCCAGCAGCCAAGATCGCGGAAACAGGCGATACGAGCAGTACTTC; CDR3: CASSQDRGNRRYEQYF
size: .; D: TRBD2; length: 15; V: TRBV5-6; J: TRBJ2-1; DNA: TGTGCCAGCAGCTTGGCTCAGCGGGGGTACAATGAGCAGTTCTTC; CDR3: CASSLAQRGYNEQFF
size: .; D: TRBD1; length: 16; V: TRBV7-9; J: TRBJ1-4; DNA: TGTGCCAGCAGCTGGGGAACAGGGGCAACTAATGAAAAACTGTTTTTT; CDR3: CASSWGTGATNEKLFF
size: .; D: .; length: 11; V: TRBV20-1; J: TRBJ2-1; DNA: TGCAGTGCTAGAGCGGGAGTCGAGCAGTTCTTC; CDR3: CSARAGVEQFF
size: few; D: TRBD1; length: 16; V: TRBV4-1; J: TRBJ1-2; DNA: TGCGCCAGCAGCCAAGACGGAGAGACAGGGGCTTTCGGCTACACCTTC; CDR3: CASSQDGETGAFGYTF
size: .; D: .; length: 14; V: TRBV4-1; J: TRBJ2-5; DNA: TGCGCCAGCAGCCAAGATCTAGGCGGTGAGACCCAGTACTTC; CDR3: CASSQDLGGETQYF
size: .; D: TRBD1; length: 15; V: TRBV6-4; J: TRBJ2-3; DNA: TGTGCCAGCAGCGTTGACAGGGGTGGGACAGATACGCAGTATTTT; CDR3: CASSVDRGGTDTQYF